Listed below are T cell receptor beta chains from one sample, sequenced in a study of shared clonotypes between healthy human individuals. TCRdb's table, derived via immunoSEQ multiplex PCR, lists solely in-frame clones and lacks some. This sample has hundreds of thousands of clones, with 90% to 97% found just once. The sequenced sample consisted of naive CD4+ T cells sorted from blood. The receptors come from a woman aged 25 to 45 in good health. The CDR3 runs from the conserved cysteine through the conserved F or W. Fields, in order: clone size, D gene, J gene, V gene, CDR3 protein, CDR3 DNA. D genes are given only for firm matches. Clone size is shown for a subset of rows, as once, few, many or a class of expanded clone.

NA,NA,TRBJ2-1,TRBV5-1,CASSTGDNNEQFF,TGCGCCAGCAGCACCGGGGATAACAATGAGCAGTTCTTC
NA,NA,TRBJ2-3,TRBV5-1,CASREVGGTDTQYF,TGCGCCAGCAGAGAGGTGGGGGGCACAGATACGCAGTATTTT
NA,NA,TRBJ2-7,TRBV1,CTSMGTSYEQYF,TGCACCAGCATGGGCACCTCCTACGAGCAGTACTTC
NA,TRBD2,TRBJ2-1,TRBV27,CASSLIPSGRAANEQFF,TGTGCCAGCAGTCTTATACCTAGCGGGAGGGCAGCCAATGAGCAGTTCTTC
NA,NA,TRBJ1-1,TRBV5-5,CASSLARDSNTEAFF,TGTGCCAGCAGCTTGGCCAGGGATAGCAACACTGAAGCTTTCTTT
NA,TRBD1,TRBJ2-7,TRBV6-1,CASRSPRDRNAEQYF,TGTGCCAGCAGGTCCCCTCGGGACAGGAACGCCGAGCAGTACTTC
NA,TRBD2,TRBJ2-3,TRBV7-6,CASSAGLAGGTRYF,TGTGCCAGCAGCGCAGGACTAGCGGGAGGTACACGGTATTTT
once,NA,TRBJ2-7,TRBV28,CASSLARAYEQYF,TGTGCCAGCAGTTTAGCCAGAGCCTACGAGCAGTACTTC
once,TRBD2,TRBJ2-1,TRBV19,CASSIEVAGGYNEQFF,TGTGCCAGTAGTATAGAGGTAGCGGGGGGGTACAATGAGCAGTTCTTC
NA,NA,TRBJ1-3,TRBV9,CASSPRGSSSGNTIYF,TGTGCCAGCAGCCCCCGGGGCTCCAGCTCTGGAAACACCATATATTTT
NA,NA,TRBJ1-2,TRBV4-2,CASSLPDQSVYGYTF,TGTGCCAGCAGCCTACCGGACCAGAGTGTCTATGGCTACACCTTC
once,NA,TRBJ2-7,TRBV14,CASSQEGPPYEQYF,TGTGCCAGCAGCCAGGAGGGGCCGCCCTACGAGCAGTACTTC